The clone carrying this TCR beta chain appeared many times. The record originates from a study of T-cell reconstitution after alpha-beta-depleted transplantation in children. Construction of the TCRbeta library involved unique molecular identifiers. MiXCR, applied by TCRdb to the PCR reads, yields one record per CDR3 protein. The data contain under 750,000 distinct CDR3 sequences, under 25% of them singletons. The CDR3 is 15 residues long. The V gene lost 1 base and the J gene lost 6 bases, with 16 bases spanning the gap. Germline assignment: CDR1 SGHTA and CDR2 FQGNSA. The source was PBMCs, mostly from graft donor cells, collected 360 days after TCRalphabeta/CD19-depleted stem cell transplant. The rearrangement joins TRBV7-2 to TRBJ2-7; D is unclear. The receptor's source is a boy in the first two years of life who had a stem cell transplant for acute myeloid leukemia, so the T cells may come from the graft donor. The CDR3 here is CASSLEGQPPFEQYF. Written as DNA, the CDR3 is TGTGCCAGCAGCTTAGAGGGTCAGCCTCCCTTCGAGCAGTACTTC.